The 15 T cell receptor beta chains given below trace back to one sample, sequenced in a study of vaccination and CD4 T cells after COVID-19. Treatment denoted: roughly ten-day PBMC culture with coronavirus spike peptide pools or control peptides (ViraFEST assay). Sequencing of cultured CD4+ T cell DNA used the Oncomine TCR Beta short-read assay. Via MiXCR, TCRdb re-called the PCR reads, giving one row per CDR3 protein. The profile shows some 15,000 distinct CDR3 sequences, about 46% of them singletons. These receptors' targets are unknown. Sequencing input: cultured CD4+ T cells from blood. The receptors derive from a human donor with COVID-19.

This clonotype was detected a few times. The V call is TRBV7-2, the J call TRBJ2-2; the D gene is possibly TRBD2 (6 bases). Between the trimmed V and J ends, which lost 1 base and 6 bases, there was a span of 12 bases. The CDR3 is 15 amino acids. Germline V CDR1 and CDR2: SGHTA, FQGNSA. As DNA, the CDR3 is TGTGCCAGCAGCTTAGTTGCTAGCGTCGCCGGGGAGCTGTTTTTT. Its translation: CASSLVASVAGELFF. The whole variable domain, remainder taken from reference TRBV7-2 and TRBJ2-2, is GAGVSQSPSNKVTEKGKDVELRCDPISGHTALYWYRQSLGQGLEFLIYFQGNSAPDKSGLPSDRFSAERTGGSVSTLTIQRTQQEDSAVYLCASSLVASVAGELFFGEGSRLTVL.

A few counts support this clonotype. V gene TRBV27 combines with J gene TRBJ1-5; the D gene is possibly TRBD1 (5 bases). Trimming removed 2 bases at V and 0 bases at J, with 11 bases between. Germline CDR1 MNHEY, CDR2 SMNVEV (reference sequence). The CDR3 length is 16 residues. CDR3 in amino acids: CASSLRGDHSNQPQHF. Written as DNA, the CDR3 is TGTGCCAGCAGTTTACGGGGGGACCATAGCAATCAGCCCCAGCATTTT.

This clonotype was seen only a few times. CDR3 in DNA: TGTGCCAGCAGTGAAAGCCTGTTGGCGGGGACCCTTCAAGAGCAGTACTTC. This gives the protein CASSESLLAGTLQEQYF. V and J are TRBV25-1 and TRBJ2-7; possible D gene TRBD2, 6 bases. Germline V gene lookup returns CDR1 MGHDK and CDR2 SYGVNS. This CDR3 spans 17 amino acids. Deletions cut 2 bases from V and 7 bases from J, with 24 bases between.

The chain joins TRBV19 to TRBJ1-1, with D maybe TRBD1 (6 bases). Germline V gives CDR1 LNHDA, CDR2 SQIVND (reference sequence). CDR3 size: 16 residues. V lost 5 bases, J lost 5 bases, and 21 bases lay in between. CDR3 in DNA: TGTGCCAGTAGTCAGGGGCGGTCGAACCGGGGGACTGAAGCTTTCTTT. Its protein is CASSQGRSNRGTEAFF.

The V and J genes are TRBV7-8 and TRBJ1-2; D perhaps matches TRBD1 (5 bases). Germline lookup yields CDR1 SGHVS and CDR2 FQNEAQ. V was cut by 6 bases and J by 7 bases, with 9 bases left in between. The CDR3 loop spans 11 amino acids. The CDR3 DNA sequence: TGTGCCAGCAGTCCAGGGACTGGCTACACCTTC. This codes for CASSPGTGYTF.

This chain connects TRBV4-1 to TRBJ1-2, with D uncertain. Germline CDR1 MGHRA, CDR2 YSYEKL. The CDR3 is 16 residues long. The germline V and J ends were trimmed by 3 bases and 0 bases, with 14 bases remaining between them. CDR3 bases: TGCGCCAGCAGCCAGGACCCTGGCGGGACTAACTATGGCTACACCTTC. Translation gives CASSQDPGGTNYGYTF.

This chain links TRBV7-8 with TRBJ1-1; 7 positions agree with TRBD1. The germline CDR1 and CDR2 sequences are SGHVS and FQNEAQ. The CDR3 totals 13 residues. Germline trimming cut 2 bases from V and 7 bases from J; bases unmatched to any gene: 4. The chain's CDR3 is CASSLQDRFEAFF. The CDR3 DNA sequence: TGTGCCAGCAGCTTACAGGACAGGTTTGAAGCTTTCTTT.

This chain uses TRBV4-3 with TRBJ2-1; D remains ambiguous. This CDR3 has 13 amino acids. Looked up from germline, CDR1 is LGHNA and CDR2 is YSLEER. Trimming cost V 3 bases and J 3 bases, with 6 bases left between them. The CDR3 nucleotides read TGCGCCAGCAGCCACGCTGACTACAATGAGCAGTTCTTC. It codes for CASSHADYNEQFF.

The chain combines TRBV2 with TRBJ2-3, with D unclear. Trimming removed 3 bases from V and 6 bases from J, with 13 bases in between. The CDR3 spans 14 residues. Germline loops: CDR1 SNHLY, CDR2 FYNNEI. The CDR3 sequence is CASSDGILYDTQYF. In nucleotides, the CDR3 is TGTGCCAGCAGTGATGGTATCCTATACGATACGCAGTATTTT.

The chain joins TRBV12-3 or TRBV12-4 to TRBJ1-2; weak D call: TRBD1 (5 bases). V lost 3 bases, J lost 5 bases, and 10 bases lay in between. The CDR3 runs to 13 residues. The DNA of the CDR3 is TGTGCCAGCAGTTTGAAAGGGGTTTATGGCTACACCTTC. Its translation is CASSLKGVYGYTF.

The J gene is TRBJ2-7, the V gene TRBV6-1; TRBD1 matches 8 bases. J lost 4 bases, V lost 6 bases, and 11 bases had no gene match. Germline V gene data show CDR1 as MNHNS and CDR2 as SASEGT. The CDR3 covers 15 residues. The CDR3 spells CASRDRDGMGYEQYF. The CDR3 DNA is TGTGCCAGCAGGGACAGGGACGGGATGGGGTACGAGCAGTACTTC.

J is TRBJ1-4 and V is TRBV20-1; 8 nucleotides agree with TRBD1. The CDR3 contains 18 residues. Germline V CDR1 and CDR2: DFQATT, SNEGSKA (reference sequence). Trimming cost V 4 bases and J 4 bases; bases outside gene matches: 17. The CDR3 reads CSATTPRQGKALNEKLFF. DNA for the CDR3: TGCAGTGCTACGACGCCGCGACAGGGGAAGGCCCTTAATGAAAAACTGTTTTTT.

This CDR3 reads CSARDPFTSSYNEQFF. The CDR3 bases are TGCAGTGCTAGAGATCCTTTTACCAGCTCCTACAATGAGCAGTTCTTC. V is TRBV20-1 and J is TRBJ2-1; D gene unclear. This CDR3 contains 16 residues. V lost 0 bases, J lost 0 bases, and 12 bases lay in between. Germline CDR1 is DFQATT and CDR2 is SNEGSKA (reference sequence).

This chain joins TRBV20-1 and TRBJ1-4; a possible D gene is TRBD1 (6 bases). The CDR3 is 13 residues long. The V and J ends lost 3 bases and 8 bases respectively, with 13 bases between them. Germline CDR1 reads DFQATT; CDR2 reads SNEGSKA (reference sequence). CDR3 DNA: TGCAGTGCTAGCTCACAGGGAAACGAAAAACTGTTTTTT. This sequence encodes CSASSQGNEKLFF.

The CDR3 spells CASRDRQSYYGYTF. CDR3 nucleotides: TGTGCCAGCAGGGACAGACAATCATACTATGGCTACACCTTC. The chain has TRBV12-3 or TRBV12-4 and TRBJ1-2; weak D call: TRBD1 (6 bases). V was cut by 6 bases and J by 3 bases, with 14 bases left in between. CDR3 length: 14 amino acids.